These 29 T cell receptor beta chains share one sample of origin, sequenced in a study of blood T cell repertoires in COVID-19. Assay: immunoSEQ multiplex PCR; the TCRdb copy retains only in-frame clones and omits some. The sample holds around 190,000 clones, 80% to 90% seen once. Sequencing input: peripheral blood. These receptors came from a man aged 45-65 years with active or convalescent COVID-19.

The chain links TRBV3-1 (or the pseudogene TRBV3-2) to TRBJ2-1; a weak D match, TRBD2 (5 bases). In germline, CDR1 is LGHDT, CDR2 YNNKEL (reference sequence). Trimming removed 4 bases from V and 0 bases from J, with 16 bases in between. CDR3 length equals 17 residues. CDR3 DNA sequence: TGTGCCAGCAGCCGAAACTTGACTATCTCCTCCTACAATGAGCAGTTCTTC. The encoded protein is CASSRNLTISSYNEQFF.

V is TRBV5-6 and J is TRBJ1-3, with 8 bases fitting TRBD1. In germline, CDR1 is SGHDT, CDR2 YYEEEE. This CDR3 is 14 amino acids long. V lost 2 bases to trimming and J lost 4 bases; unmatched junction nucleotides: 2. The CDR3: CASSFGQGGNTIYF. The CDR3 coding sequence is TGTGCCAGCAGCTTTGGACAGGGCGGAAACACCATATATTTT.

This sequence joins TRBV5-1 and TRBJ1-1; 8 nucleotides line up with TRBD1. V gave up 4 bases and J gave up 3 bases; unmatched junction bases: 8. The CDR3 covers 15 residues. CDR1 and CDR2 (germline): SGHRS, YFSETQ. CDR3: CASSPGDRGHTEAFF. CDR3 sequence (DNA): TGCGCCAGCAGCCCCGGAGACAGGGGCCACACTGAAGCTTTCTTT. Drawing the rest from reference TRBV5-1 and TRBJ1-1, the complete variable domain is KAGVTQTPRYLIKTRGQQVTLSCSPISGHRSVSWYQQTPGQGLQFLFEYFSETQRNKGNFPGRFSGRQFSNSRSEMNVSTLELGDSALYLCASSPGDRGHTEAFFGQGTRLTVV.

This sequence joins TRBV24-1 and TRBJ2-3, with D hard to call. Germline V CDR1 and CDR2: KGHDR, SFDVKD. This CDR3 comprises 14 residues. With 2 bases removed from V and 0 bases from J, the gap between germline ends came to 5 bases. The CDR3 nucleotides read TGTGCCACCAGTGATTCCATGAGCACAGATACGCAGTATTTT. Its translation is CATSDSMSTDTQYF.

The chain recombines TRBV6-5 with TRBJ2-2; 12 nucleotides align to TRBD1. V was pared by 10 bases and J by 4 bases, with 4 bases of the junction left unmatched. The CDR3 length is 14 residues. CDR1 MNHEY and CDR2 SVGAGI come from the germline V gene. CDR3 sequence (DNA): TGTGCCACCAGGGACAGGGGGCGCACCGGGGAGCTGTTTTTT. This gives the protein CATRDRGRTGELFF.

The chain links TRBV5-1 to TRBJ2-3; D possibly corresponds to TRBD2 (5 bases). V gave up 1 base and J gave up 0 bases, with 6 bases separating them. Looked up from germline, CDR1 is SGHRS and CDR2 is YFSETQ. The CDR3 length is 14 residues. The CDR3 nucleotides are TGCGCCAGCAGCTTGAGGACTAGCACAGATACGCAGTATTTT. Translating it yields CASSLRTSTDTQYF.

The rearrangement joins TRBV2 to TRBJ1-3; no definite D call. Trimming left V 3 bases short and J 0 bases short, with 12 bases between. This CDR3 is 16 amino acids long. Germline CDR1 reads SNHLY; CDR2 reads FYNNEI. The CDR3 is CASSDWQDSSGNTIYF. The CDR3 nucleotides read TGTGCCAGCAGTGATTGGCAGGATAGCTCTGGAAACACCATATATTTT. The whole variable domain, filled in from reference TRBV2 and TRBJ1-3, reads EPEVTQTPSHQVTQMGQEVILRCVPISNHLYFYWYRQILGQKVEFLVSFYNNEISEKSEIFDDQFSVERPDGSNFTLKIRSTKLEDSAMYFCASSDWQDSSGNTIYFGEGSWLTVV.

The J gene is TRBJ2-2, the V gene TRBV9, with no clear D. Germline V gives CDR1 SGDLS, CDR2 YYNGEE. V was cut by 3 bases and J by 1 base, with 25 bases left in between. This CDR3 contains 20 residues. This CDR3 reads CASSANRKSRRLLNTGELFF. The CDR3 DNA follows: TGTGCCAGCAGCGCAAATCGTAAATCGCGTCGACTCCTGAACACCGGGGAGCTGTTTTTT.

The CDR3 region has the DNA TGTGCCAGCAGCCCAAATAAGGGCCAAACAGGGTCCGGCGAGCAGTACTTC. The encoded protein is CASSPNKGQTGSGEQYF. The chain couples TRBV4-2 to TRBJ2-7; D might be TRBD1 (6 bases). Deletions cut 4 bases from V and 6 bases from J, with 25 bases between. The CDR3 runs to 17 residues. Germline V gene data show CDR1 as LGHNA and CDR2 as YNFKEQ.

The chain recombines TRBV12-3 or TRBV12-4 with TRBJ1-5; weak D call: TRBD1 (5 bases). CDR3 length: 13 amino acids. V was trimmed by 6 bases and J by 6 bases, leaving 12 bases between them. CDR3 loop: CASRVGGGQPQHF. The CDR3 DNA reads as TGTGCCAGCAGAGTGGGGGGGGGTCAGCCCCAGCATTTT.

The chain uses TRBV4-1 and TRBJ2-1, with 7 bases that match TRBD2. V was pared by 4 bases and J by 0 bases, with 9 bases of the junction left unmatched. Germline CDR1 is MGHRA and CDR2 is YSYEKL. CDR3 size: 17 residues. Here the CDR3 DNA reads TGCGCCAGCAGCCCTCTGGCTAGCGGAATCTCCTACAATGAGCAGTTCTTC. This gives the protein CASSPLASGISYNEQFF.

V is TRBV6-5 and J is TRBJ1-6; D is ambiguous. Germline loops: CDR1 MNHEY, CDR2 SVGAGI. V was clipped by 6 bases and J by 7 bases, with 10 bases between them. This CDR3 comprises 13 residues. CDR3 nucleotide sequence: TGTGCCAGCAGGAGCAACCCCAATTCACCCCTCCACTTT. Translating it yields CASRSNPNSPLHF.

The chain couples TRBV19 to TRBJ1-1; the D gene is possibly TRBD1 (5 bases). The CDR3 totals 14 residues. Germline V gene sequence: CDR1 LNHDA, CDR2 SQIVND (reference sequence). V lost 6 bases and J lost 6, with 17 bases in between. The CDR3 reads CASRRRERYPEAFF. CDR3 nucleotide sequence: TGTGCCAGTAGGCGCAGGGAACGGTACCCTGAAGCTTTCTTT.

This rearrangement joins TRBV28 to TRBJ1-5; no clear D gene. Germline V lookup: CDR1 MDHEN, CDR2 SYDVKM. With 6 bases removed from V and 1 base from J, the gap between germline ends came to 4 bases. CDR3 size: 12 residues. CDR3 sequence (DNA): TGTGCCAGCAGCCAAAGCAATCAGCCCCAGCATTTT. Its protein product is CASSQSNQPQHF.

V gene TRBV3-1 (or the pseudogene TRBV3-2) combines with J gene TRBJ1-6; TRBD1 aligns across 9 bases. CDR3 size: 16 residues. With 1 base clipped from V and 8 bases from J, the junction kept 6 bases outside the gene matches. From germline, CDR1 is LGHDT and CDR2 YNNKEL (reference sequence). The CDR3, as DNA: TGTGCCAGCAGCCAAGGATTGGGACAGGGATATTCACCCCTCCACTTT. This gives the protein CASSQGLGQGYSPLHF.

The chain's CDR3 is CASSFDQGAYEQYF. CDR3 coding DNA: TGTGCCAGCAGCTTTGACCAGGGGGCATACGAGCAGTACTTC. The rearrangement uses TRBV7-2 and TRBJ2-7, with 8 positions matching TRBD1. This CDR3 has 14 amino acids. V was clipped by 3 bases and J by 4 bases; unmatched bases: 5. Germline V gene sequence: CDR1 SGHTA, CDR2 FQGNSA.

The gene calls are TRBV6-5 and TRBJ1-2, with TRBD1 matching over 7 bases. CDR1 and CDR2 (germline): MNHEY, SVGAGI. Trimming at V came to 4 bases and at J to 3 bases, leaving 2 bases not matched to a gene. This CDR3 has 13 residues. The CDR3: CASSSTGDYGYTF. The CDR3, as DNA: TGTGCCAGCAGTTCAACAGGGGACTATGGCTACACCTTC.

The chain has TRBV19 and TRBJ2-7; 11 bases map to TRBD1. The V and J ends lost 10 bases and 4 bases, in that order; junction bases with no gene match: 12. The CDR3 spans 15 residues. Germline V gene sequence: CDR1 LNHDA, CDR2 SQIVND (reference sequence). The CDR3 DNA is TGTGCCACCGCACCGGGGGACAGGGGGTTGTACGAGCAGTACTTC. The encoded protein is CATAPGDRGLYEQYF.

The CDR3 protein is CASSLGTWGTQYF. For the CDR3, the DNA is TGTGCCAGCAGCTTAGGGACTTGGGGGACCCAGTACTTC. The chain carries TRBV7-2 and TRBJ2-5, with D perhaps matching TRBD2 (5 bases). CDR1 is SGHTA and CDR2 is FQGNSA in the germline V gene. V shed 1 base and J shed 7 bases, with 10 bases lying between them. This CDR3 is built from 13 residues.

In DNA, the CDR3 is TGTGCCAGCTCGCCAACGGAAGGCGGGGGGGGGTACGAGCAGTACTTC. Translated: CASSPTEGGGGYEQYF. V and J are TRBV18 and TRBJ2-7; 9 nucleotides match TRBD2. Germline V CDR1 and CDR2: KGHSH, LQKENI. The V segment lost 6 bases and the J segment 4 bases; nucleotides outside the gene matches: 13. This CDR3 has 16 amino acids.

J is TRBJ2-1 and V is TRBV19; 8 bases are a match to TRBD1. CDR1 LNHDA and CDR2 SQIVND come from the germline V gene (reference sequence). V was clipped by 6 bases and J by 1 base; unmatched bases: 5. CDR3 size: 15 residues. CDR3 coding DNA: TGTGCCAGTAGACCTCAGGGGGCTTCCTACAATGAGCAGTTCTTC. This encodes CASRPQGASYNEQFF.

The count of this clone is one. V usage is TRBV7-2 and J usage is TRBJ1-1; 8 bases line up with TRBD1. Trimming at V came to 3 bases and at J to 5 bases, leaving 8 bases not matched to a gene. Germline V CDR1 and CDR2: SGHTA, FQGNSA. The CDR3 is 15 residues long. DNA of the CDR3: TGTGCCAGCAGCTTCCAAGGACAGGGTGGGACTGAAGCTTTCTTT. Its translation: CASSFQGQGGTEAFF.

V and J are TRBV18 and TRBJ1-3; no firm D call. The V end was cut by 1 base, the J end by 4 bases, with 8 bases between. The germline V gene encodes CDR1 KGHSH and CDR2 LQKENI. This CDR3 spans 14 amino acids. This CDR3 reads CASSPLQLGNTIYF. The CDR3 DNA follows: TGTGCCAGCTCACCACTACAGCTCGGAAACACCATATATTTT.

The chain uses TRBV15 and TRBJ1-3, with a tentative D call TRBD1 (6 bases). CDR1 and CDR2 (germline): LNHNV, YYDKDF (reference sequence). Between the trimmed V and J ends, which lost 4 bases and 4 bases, there was a span of 17 bases. The CDR3 is made up of 16 amino acids. In nucleotides, the CDR3 is TGTGCCACCAGCAACGACCGGGGGGCGACGGGAAACACCATATATTTT. Protein product: CATSNDRGATGNTIYF.

The V gene is TRBV19, the J gene TRBJ2-3; 8 bases agree with TRBD1. From germline, CDR1 is LNHDA and CDR2 SQIVND (reference sequence). V shed 7 bases, J shed 4 bases, and the junction held 7 bases outside the gene matches. The CDR3 spans 14 residues. This CDR3 is CASKNRGEADTQYF. CDR3 nucleotide sequence: TGTGCCAGTAAGAACAGGGGGGAGGCAGATACGCAGTATTTT.

J is TRBJ1-2 and V is TRBV27, with 7 bases aligning to TRBD1. After removal of 5 bases from V and 5 bases from J, the junction contained 8 bases not matched to a gene. Germline V gene sequence: CDR1 MNHEY, CDR2 SMNVEV (reference sequence). CDR3 size: 14 residues. In nucleotides, the CDR3 is TGTGCCAGCAGTCCCAGACGGGACAGTTATGGCTACACCTTC. Translation gives CASSPRRDSYGYTF.

The chain couples TRBV5-1 to TRBJ1-2, with 9 nucleotides matching TRBD1. V was clipped by 4 bases and J by 7 bases; unmatched bases: 20. CDR1 and CDR2 (germline): SGHRS, YFSETQ. The CDR3 runs to 18 residues. CDR3 sequence (DNA): TGCGCCAGCAGCCCACGGACAGGGGAATTATCTACCTCTAGTGGCTACACCTTC. This translates into CASSPRTGELSTSSGYTF.

This clone appeared a single time. The V and J genes are TRBV19 and TRBJ2-4; the D is unclear. Germline values: CDR1 LNHDA, CDR2 SQIVND (reference sequence). Trimming pared 0 bases from V and 3 bases from J, leaving 9 bases between. The CDR3 has 15 residues. CDR3 region: CASSIDGVGKNIQYF. The CDR3 nucleotides are TGTGCCAGTAGTATAGATGGAGTTGGCAAAAACATTCAGTACTTC.

The chain is built from TRBV5-1 and TRBJ2-3; 7 nucleotides align to TRBD2. This CDR3 comprises 14 residues. Germline V lookup: CDR1 SGHRS, CDR2 YFSETQ. Unmatched junction bases numbered 4, after V lost 2 bases and J lost 4 bases. DNA of the CDR3: TGCGCCAGCAGCTTAGGCGGGAGAGCAGATACGCAGTATTTT. This gives the protein CASSLGGRADTQYF.